The 2 T cell receptor beta chains listed next were all sequenced from one sample in a study of T cell changes during pregnancy in multiple sclerosis. Repertoires were generated with immunoSEQ multiplex PCR, while TCRdb's copy carries only in-frame clones and drops some. Of some 20,000 clones in the sample, about 85% were seen once. The sequences come from CD8+ T cells from peripheral blood mononuclear cells, collected after pregnancy. The receptor source for this set is a female donor in good health, enrolled as a control in a pregnancy study.

The rearrangement uses TRBV4-2 and TRBJ2-7, with a tentative D call TRBD1 (7 bases). The CDR3 is 15 amino acids. Per the germline V gene, CDR1 is LGHNA and CDR2 is YNFKEQ. V gave up 0 bases and J gave up 4 bases, with 13 bases separating them. The CDR3 sequence: CASSQDVQGGYEQYF. The CDR3, as DNA: TGTGCCAGCAGCCAAGATGTCCAGGGGGGATACGAGCAGTACTTC.

The rearrangement joins TRBV10-3 to TRBJ1-2; 9 positions match TRBD1. The V segment lost 6 bases and the J segment 5 bases; nucleotides outside the gene matches: 10. The CDR3 sequence is 15 residues long. CDR1 ENHRY and CDR2 SYGVKD come from the germline V gene. The CDR3 is CAIRKNPDRGYGYTF. CDR3 DNA: TGTGCCATCAGGAAAAACCCGGACAGGGGATATGGCTACACCTTC.